The TCR beta chain under discussion was sequenced for a study of blood T cell repertoires in COVID-19. Study at large: PBMCs, B-cell-depleted T cells, or T cells were the source of the cDNA or gDNA that made up the material.

Under the authors' procedure: Counts of nucleated cells, estimated from reference gene primer amplification, were obtained. Method: immunoSEQ multiplex PCR; TCRdb's copy keeps in-frame clones and lacks some. The V and J calls and clone size were taken over from that table, and D and trimming were inferred from the DNA. The sample shows roughly 280,000 clones, roughly 88% of them seen only once. This CDR3 has 15 amino acids. V lost 4 bases and J 10 bases, leaving 22 bases between the germline ends. The germline V gene has CDR1 LGHDT and CDR2 YNNKEL (reference sequence). The rearrangement uses TRBV3-1 (or the pseudogene TRBV3-2) and TRBJ1-1, with TRBD1 as a possible D gene (5 bases). The sample comprised peripheral blood. This TCR came from an older woman with acute or convalescent COVID-19. The CDR3, as DNA: TGTGCCAGCAGCCCCTACTCGGGCGGGGCAGGGATAGCTTTCTTT. Its translation is CASSPYSGGAGIAFF.